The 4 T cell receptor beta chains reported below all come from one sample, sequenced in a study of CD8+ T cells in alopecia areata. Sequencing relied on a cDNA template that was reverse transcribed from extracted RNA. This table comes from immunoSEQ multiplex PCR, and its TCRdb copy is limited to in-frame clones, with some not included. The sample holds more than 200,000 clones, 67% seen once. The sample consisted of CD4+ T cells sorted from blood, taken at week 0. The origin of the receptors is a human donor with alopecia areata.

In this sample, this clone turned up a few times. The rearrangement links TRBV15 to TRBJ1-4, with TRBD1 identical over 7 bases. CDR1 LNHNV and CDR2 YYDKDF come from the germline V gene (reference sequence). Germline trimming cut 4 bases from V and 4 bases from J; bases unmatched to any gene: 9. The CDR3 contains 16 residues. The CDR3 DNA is TGTGCCACCAGCACTGACCGGGACAGCTTTAATGAAAAACTGTTTTTT. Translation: CATSTDRDSFNEKLFF. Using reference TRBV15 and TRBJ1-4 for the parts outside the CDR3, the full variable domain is DAMVIQNPRYQVTQFGKPVTLSCSQTLNHNVMYWYQQKSSQAPKLLFHYYDKDFNNEADTPDNFQSRRPNTSFCFLDIRSPGLGDTAMYLCATSTDRDSFNEKLFFGSGTQLSVL.

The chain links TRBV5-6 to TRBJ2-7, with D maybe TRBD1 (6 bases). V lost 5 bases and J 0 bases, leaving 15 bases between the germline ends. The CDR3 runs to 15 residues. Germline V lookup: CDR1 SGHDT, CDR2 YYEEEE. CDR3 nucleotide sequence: TGTGCCAGCAGGGAGACCGGGACACTCTCCTACGAGCAGTACTTC. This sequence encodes CASRETGTLSYEQYF.

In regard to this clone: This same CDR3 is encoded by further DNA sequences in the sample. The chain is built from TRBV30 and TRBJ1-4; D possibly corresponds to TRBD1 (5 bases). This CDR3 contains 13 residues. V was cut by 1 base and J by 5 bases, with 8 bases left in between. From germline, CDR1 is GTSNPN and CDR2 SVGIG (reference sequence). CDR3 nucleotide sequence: TGTGCCTGGAGTGGGGGACCGAATGAAAAACTGTTTTTT. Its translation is CAWSGGPNEKLFF. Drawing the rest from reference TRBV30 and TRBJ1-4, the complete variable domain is SQTIHQWPATLVQPVGSPLSLECTVEGTSNPNLYWYRQAAGRGLQLLFYSVGIGQISSEVPQNLSASRPQDRQFILSSKKLLLSDSGFYLCAWSGGPNEKLFFGSGTQLSVL.

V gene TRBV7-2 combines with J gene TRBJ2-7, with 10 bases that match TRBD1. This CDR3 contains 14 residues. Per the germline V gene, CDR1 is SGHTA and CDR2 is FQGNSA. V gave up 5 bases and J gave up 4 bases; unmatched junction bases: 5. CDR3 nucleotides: TGTGCCAGCAGCCGTCCGGGACAGGGGTACGAGCAGTACTTC. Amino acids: CASSRPGQGYEQYF.